This entry concerns a single T cell receptor (beta chain). What antigen it recognizes has not been identified. The record has no base qualities; no much larger clone is one base away. Read against the paper, the sample's treatment or condition label means: oral pan-JAK inhibitor, 5-10 mg twice daily. Lesional scalp punch biopsies and peripheral blood were obtained from alopecia areata patients. PBMCs were isolated by density centrifugation and stained for CD3, CD4 and CD8, and CD4+ and CD8+ T cells were sorted on a FACSAria. The library was produced with the immunoSEQ multiplex PCR assay. To provide template for TCR sequencing, every sample had RNA extracted and reverse transcribed into cDNA. First-strand cDNA was synthesized with SuperScript III using a 2:1 mix of oligo-dT and random hexamers. A synthetic immune receptor repertoire was used to gauge amplification bias, and whatever bias remained was removed computationally. The study's processing was this. Raw reads were preprocessed for error removal, and CDR3 was defined according to IMGT conventions as running from the conserved cysteine to phenylalanine. Clonality was computed by normalizing Shannon entropy by log2 of the number of productive unique TCRs and subtracting the result from 1. Whether each scalp clone was CD4 or CD8 was inferred by checking scalp TCRbeta sequences against the CD4 and CD8 repertoires from sorted blood. TCRdb limited this immuneACCESS table to in-frame rearrangements with V and J called. A share of clones is missing; checked studies link under half to unresolved V genes, and the rest is unexplained. V, J and clone size are taken as reported in that table, and D and trimming were inferred from the DNA itself. The sample records a few hundred thousand clones, around two fifths of which are singletons. The ten largest account for around 0.48% of the sample.

The data were obtained in a study of CD8+ T cells in alopecia areata (dated by TCRdb to about 2018). Regarding the research as a whole: The treated patients took part in an open-label pilot trial in which moderate-to-severe alopecia areata was treated with oral tofacitinib at 5 to 10 mg twice daily. Tofacitinib was administered for 6 to 18 months, and 6 months of follow-up off drug were then conducted to assess delayed response and recurrence. The SALT score, which quantifies the percentage of affected scalp surface area, was used to measure disease severity in treated patients. In both human patients and the C3H/HeJ mouse model, the study applied high-throughput TCRbeta sequencing to look at T cell clonal expansion in alopecia areata. In humans, TCRbeta sequencing was performed on scalp tissue and on sorted CD4+ and CD8+ peripheral blood T cells from healthy controls and from patients with patchy or totalis/universalis alopecia areata. Biopsies were taken from tofacitinib-treated patients at baseline and again at 4 and 24 weeks into treatment, and several of those patients also had a later scalp biopsy. Clonality in the scalp was compared among normal scalp (n=4), patchy alopecia areata scalp (n=8), and alopecia totalis/universalis scalp (n=8). RNA was extracted with the PAXgene miRNA kit for fixed scalp, the miRNeasy kit for PBMCs, and the RNeasy kit for mouse skin. TCRbeta CDR3 regions were amplified by immunoSEQ multiplex PCR with 35 Vbeta forward and 13 Jbeta reverse primers.

Points the paper makes about the study in general: Unlike mouse skin, where gammadelta T cells dominate, normal human skin contains resident alphabeta T cells that get sequenced too, which complicates analysis of the scalp TCR repertoire. Shared TCR sequences between patients were less evident than in mice, which may be partly attributable to HLA diversity in the patient population. Compared with normal scalp, lesional scalp had higher clonality and more expanded CD8+ clones, particularly in alopecia totalis/universalis, a pattern that suggests antigenic drive. Because the treated cohort was small and had just a single nonresponder, larger studies are needed to establish links between baseline CD8+ expansion and response. Scalp clonality and the number of expanded CD8+ clones among the top 100 scalp clones were significantly decreased by tofacitinib. Many expanded lesional clones were found to persist in scalp and blood during tofacitinib treatment, and relapse after treatment cessation may be partly explained by this persistence.

This receptor was obtained from a human donor with alopecia areata. Sequenced here: CD4+ T cells sorted from blood, sampled between weeks 30 and 35, from a patient treated with tofacitinib.

The CDR3 protein sequence reads: CASSLAPKDRGFF. At the DNA level, the sequence is TGTGCCAGCAGCTTAGCCCCCAAGGATCGAGGGTTCTTC. The chain is encoded by TRBV7-8 joined to TRBJ2-1; too little of a D gene remains to name it. V gives up 0 bases and J gives up 15 bases, and the segment between their germline ends measures 15 bases. Per the germline V gene, SGHVS is the CDR1 and FQNEAQ is the CDR2. Inclusive of the bounding cysteine and phenylalanine, the CDR3 is 13 residues long. The retained sequence is limited to the CDR3, 39 bases, with the frame set at the first base.